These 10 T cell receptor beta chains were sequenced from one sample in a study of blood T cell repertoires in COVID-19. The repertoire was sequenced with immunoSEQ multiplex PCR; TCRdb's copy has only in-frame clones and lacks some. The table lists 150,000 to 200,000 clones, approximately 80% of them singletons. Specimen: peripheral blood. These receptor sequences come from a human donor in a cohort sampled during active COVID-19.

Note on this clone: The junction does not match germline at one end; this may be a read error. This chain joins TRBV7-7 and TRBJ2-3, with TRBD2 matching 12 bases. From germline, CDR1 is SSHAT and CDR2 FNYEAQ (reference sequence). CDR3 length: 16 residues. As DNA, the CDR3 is TGTGCTAGCAGCCCCAACCGACTAGCGGGAGCAGATACGCAGTATTTT. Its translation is CASSPNRLAGADTQYF. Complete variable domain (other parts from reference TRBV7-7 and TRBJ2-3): GAGVSQSPRYKVTKRGQDVTLRCDPISSHATLYWYQQALGQGPEFLTYFNYEAQPDKSGLPSDRFSAERPEGSISTLTIQRTEQRDSAMYRCASSPNRLAGADTQYFGPGTRLTVL.

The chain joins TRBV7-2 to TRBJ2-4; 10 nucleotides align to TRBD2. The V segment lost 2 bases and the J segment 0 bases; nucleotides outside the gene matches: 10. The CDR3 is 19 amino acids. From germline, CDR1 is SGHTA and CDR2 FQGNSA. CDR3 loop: CASSLRILAGDLAKNIQYF. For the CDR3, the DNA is TGTGCCAGCAGCTTAAGGATCCTAGCGGGGGACCTAGCCAAAAACATTCAGTACTTC.

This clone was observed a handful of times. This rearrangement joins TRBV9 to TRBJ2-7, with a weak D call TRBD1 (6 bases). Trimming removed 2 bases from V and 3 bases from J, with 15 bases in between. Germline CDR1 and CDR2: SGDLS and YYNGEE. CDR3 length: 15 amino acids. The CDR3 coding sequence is TGTGCCAGCAGCGTCTCCGACAGGCCTAACTACGAGCAGTACTTC. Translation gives CASSVSDRPNYEQYF.

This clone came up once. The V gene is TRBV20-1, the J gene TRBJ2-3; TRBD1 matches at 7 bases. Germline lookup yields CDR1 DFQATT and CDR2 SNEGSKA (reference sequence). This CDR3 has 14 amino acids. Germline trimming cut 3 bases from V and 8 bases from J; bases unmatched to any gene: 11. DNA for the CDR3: TGCAGTGCTAGTGTTGACAGGGCTGGAGGTACGCAGTATTTT. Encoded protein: CSASVDRAGGTQYF.

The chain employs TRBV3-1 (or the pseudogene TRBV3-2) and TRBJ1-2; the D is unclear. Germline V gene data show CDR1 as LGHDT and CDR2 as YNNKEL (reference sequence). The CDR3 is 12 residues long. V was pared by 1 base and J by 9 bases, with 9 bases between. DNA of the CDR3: TGTGCCAGCAGCCAAGGGAGCCCGCGCTACACCTTC. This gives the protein CASSQGSPRYTF.

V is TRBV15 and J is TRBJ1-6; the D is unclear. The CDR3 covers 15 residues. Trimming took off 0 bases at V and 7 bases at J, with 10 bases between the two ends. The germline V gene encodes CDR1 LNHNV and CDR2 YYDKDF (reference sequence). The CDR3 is CATSRDPAQNSPLHF. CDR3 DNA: TGTGCCACCAGCAGAGATCCCGCGCAAAATTCACCCCTCCACTTT. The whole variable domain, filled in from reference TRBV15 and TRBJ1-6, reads DAMVIQNPRYQVTQFGKPVTLSCSQTLNHNVMYWYQQKSSQAPKLLFHYYDKDFNNEADTPDNFQSRRPNTSFCFLDIRSPGLGDTAMYLCATSRDPAQNSPLHFGNGTRLTVT.

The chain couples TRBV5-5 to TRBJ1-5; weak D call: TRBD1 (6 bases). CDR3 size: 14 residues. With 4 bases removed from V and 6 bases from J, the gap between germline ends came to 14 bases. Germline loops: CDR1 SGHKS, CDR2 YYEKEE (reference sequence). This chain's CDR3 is CASSARDMTQPQHF. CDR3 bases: TGTGCCAGCAGCGCAAGGGACATGACTCAGCCCCAGCATTTT.

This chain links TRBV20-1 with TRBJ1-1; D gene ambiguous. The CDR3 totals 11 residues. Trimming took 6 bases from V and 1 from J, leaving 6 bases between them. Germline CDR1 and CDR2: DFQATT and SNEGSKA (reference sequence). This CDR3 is CSAKANTEAFF. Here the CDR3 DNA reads TGCAGTGCGAAAGCGAACACTGAAGCTTTCTTT.

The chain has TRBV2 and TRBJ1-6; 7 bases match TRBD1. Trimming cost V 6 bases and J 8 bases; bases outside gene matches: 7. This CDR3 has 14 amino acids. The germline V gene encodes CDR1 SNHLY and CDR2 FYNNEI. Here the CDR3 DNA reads TGTGCCAGCAGAGGGACAGCCACCCATTCACCCCTCCACTTT. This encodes CASRGTATHSPLHF.

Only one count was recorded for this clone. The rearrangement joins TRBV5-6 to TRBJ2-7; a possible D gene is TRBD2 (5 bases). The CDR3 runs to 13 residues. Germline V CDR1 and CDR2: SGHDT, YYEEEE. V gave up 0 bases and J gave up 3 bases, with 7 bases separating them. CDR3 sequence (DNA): TGTGCCAGCAGCTTGGCCGGGATCTACGAGCAGTACTTC. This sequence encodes CASSLAGIYEQYF.